Shown below are 11 T cell receptor beta chains from a single sample sequenced in a study of patients and donors after allogeneic stem cell transplantation (dated by TCRdb to 2020 to 2021). The method was RT-PCR. Sequencing instrument: NextSeq 550. TCRdb cleaned the public reads at Q25 with fastp, built clones with MiXCR and kept in-frame beta chains. Rows merge per CDR3 protein into single entries with the most common DNA and genes. The sample yields 150,000 to 250,000 distinct CDR3 sequences; around 41% were counted once. Of the sample, about 30% is held by the ten largest clones. The sample was blood, either unsorted or a sorted T cell fraction (not recorded which). The source is a human donor who was either an allogeneic HSCT recipient or a stem cell or donor lymphocyte infusion donor (not recorded which). It is not recorded whose cells these are; they may come from a transplant donor.

This clonotype was seen more than once but under ten times. This chain uses TRBV28 with TRBJ2-5; TRBD2 aligns across 7 bases. With 3 bases clipped from V and 1 base from J, the junction kept 8 bases outside the gene matches. This CDR3 is 16 amino acids long. The germline gives CDR1 MDHEN, CDR2 SYDVKM. CDR3 sequence reads: CASSLALAVFQETQYF. The DNA of the CDR3 is TGTGCCAGCAGTTTGGCTCTAGCGGTATTCCAAGAGACCCAGTACTTC.

The chain is built from TRBV28 and TRBJ1-5, with D unclear. Germline CDR1 and CDR2: MDHEN and SYDVKM. V shed 3 bases and J shed 1 base, with 7 bases lying between them. The CDR3 spans 14 residues. Here the CDR3 DNA reads TGTGCCAGCAGTTTTGACAACAGCAATCAGCCCCAGCATTTT. It encodes CASSFDNSNQPQHF.

The chain has TRBV11-2 and TRBJ2-1; D is possibly TRBD2 (6 bases). Germline CDR1 SGHAT, CDR2 FQNNGV. The CDR3 is made up of 16 amino acids. Trimming pared 1 base from V and 4 bases from J, leaving 14 bases between. CDR3 sequence reads: CASSLGLGLPYNEQFF. The DNA for the CDR3 is TGTGCCAGCAGCTTAGGCCTAGGACTACCTTACAATGAGCAGTTCTTC.

V is TRBV5-8 and J is TRBJ1-4; a weak D match, TRBD1 (5 bases). CDR3 size: 16 residues. The V end was cut by 0 bases, the J end by 0 bases, with 9 bases between. Germline V gives CDR1 SGHTS, CDR2 YDEGEE. The CDR3: CASSLGDRTTNEKLFF. The CDR3 DNA follows: TGTGCCAGCAGCTTGGGTGACAGAACAACTAATGAAAAACTGTTTTTT.

This clonotype has only a few counts. V gene TRBV9 combines with J gene TRBJ2-5; D assignment may be TRBD1 or TRBD2 (6 bases each). This CDR3 has 17 amino acids. V lost 2 bases and J 6 bases, leaving 23 bases between the germline ends. Germline CDR1 SGDLS, CDR2 YYNGEE. CDR3 nucleotides: TGTGCCAGCAGCGTCTGCGCGGACAGCGGGCGTGGGAAGACCCAGTACTTC. It yields the protein CASSVCADSGRGKTQYF.

This chain joins TRBV7-3 and TRBJ1-1, with a weak D call TRBD1 (6 bases). CDR1 is SGHTA, CDR2 FQGTGA, per germline. V lost 1 base to trimming and J lost 3 bases, with 12 bases between them. The CDR3 has 15 amino acids. The CDR3 DNA follows: TGTGCCAGCAGCTTAAAGGCAGGGGAGGACACTGAAGCTTTCTTT. This gives the protein CASSLKAGEDTEAFF. Full variable domain (outside the CDR3, taken from reference TRBV7-3 and TRBJ1-1): GAGVSQTPSNKVTEKGKYVELRCDPISGHTALYWYRQSLGQGPEFLIYFQGTGAADDSGLPNDRFFAVRPEGSVSTLKIQRTERGDSAVYLCASSLKAGEDTEAFFGQGTRLTVV.

The V gene is TRBV29-1, the J gene TRBJ2-1; 8 positions agree with TRBD2. V lost 5 bases to trimming and J lost 2 bases; unmatched junction nucleotides: 5. CDR3 length equals 14 residues. Per the germline V gene, CDR1 is SQVTM and CDR2 is ANQGSEA. The CDR3 sequence: CSVKERGTYNEQFF. Written as DNA, the CDR3 is TGCAGCGTTAAGGAGCGGGGGACCTACAATGAGCAGTTCTTC.

This clonotype was detected a few times. This rearrangement joins TRBV20-1 to TRBJ2-1, with 7 nucleotides matching TRBD2. The CDR3 runs 14 residues. Germline trimming cut 3 bases from V and 2 bases from J; bases unmatched to any gene: 4. The germline V gene encodes CDR1 DFQATT and CDR2 SNEGSKA (reference sequence). The CDR3, as DNA: TGCAGTGCTAGGGGGGGGTCGCCCTACAATGAGCAGTTCTTC. Encoded protein: CSARGGSPYNEQFF.

The chain recombines TRBV25-1 with TRBJ1-1, with a tentative D call TRBD1 (6 bases). With 3 bases removed from V and 5 bases from J, the gap between germline ends came to 16 bases. There are 15 residues in the CDR3. Germline CDR1 is MGHDK and CDR2 is SYGVNS. The CDR3 DNA follows: TGTGCCAGCAGTGATACCGGGCAGGGGAAAACTGAAGCTTTCTTT. It codes for CASSDTGQGKTEAFF.

In nucleotides, the CDR3 is TGCGCCAGCAGCCCGGCGGAAGGGGACTATGGCTACACCTTC. Encoded protein: CASSPAEGDYGYTF. This chain joins TRBV4-3 and TRBJ1-2; D may be TRBD1 (5 bases). There are 14 residues in the CDR3. Per the germline V gene, CDR1 is LGHNA and CDR2 is YSLEER. Trimming removed 4 bases at V and 3 bases at J, with 12 bases between.

The chain joins TRBV7-9 to TRBJ2-5; 7 nucleotides match TRBD1. V dropped 6 bases and J dropped 2; count of bases not matched to a gene: 9. The V gene's germline CDR1 is SEHNR and CDR2 FQNEAQ (reference sequence). The CDR3 extends over 15 amino acids. This CDR3 is CASSSTGQVQETQYF. CDR3 nucleotide sequence: TGTGCCAGCAGTTCCACCGGACAGGTACAAGAGACCCAGTACTTC.